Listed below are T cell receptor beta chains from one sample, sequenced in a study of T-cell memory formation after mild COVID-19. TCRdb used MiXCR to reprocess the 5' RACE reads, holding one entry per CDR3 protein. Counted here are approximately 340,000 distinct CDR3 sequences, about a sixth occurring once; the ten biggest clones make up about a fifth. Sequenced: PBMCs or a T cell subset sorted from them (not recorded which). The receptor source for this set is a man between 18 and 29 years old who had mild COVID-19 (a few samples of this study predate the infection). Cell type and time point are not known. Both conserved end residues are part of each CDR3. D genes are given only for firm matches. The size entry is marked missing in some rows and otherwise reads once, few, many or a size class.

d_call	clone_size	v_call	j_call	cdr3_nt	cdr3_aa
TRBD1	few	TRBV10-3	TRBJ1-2	TGTGCCAGCCAGGGGGCGCAGGACTATGGCTACACCTTC	CASQGAQDYGYTF
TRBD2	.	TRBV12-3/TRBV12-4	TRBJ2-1	TGTGCCAGCAGCGGACTAGCGGGGGGCTACTACAATGAGCAGTTCTTC	CASSGLAGGYYNEQFF
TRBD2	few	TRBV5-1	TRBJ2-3	TGCGCCAGCAGCCGGGGGGAGGTCACAGATACGCAGTATTTT	CASSRGEVTDTQYF
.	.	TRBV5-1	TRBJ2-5	TGCGCCAGCAGCTTTGGGGGCCCCCAAGAGACCCAGTACTTC	CASSFGGPQETQYF
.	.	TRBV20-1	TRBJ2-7	TGCAGTGCCCCGTCGGGCGGGGATACCTACGAGCAGTACTTC	CSAPSGGDTYEQYF
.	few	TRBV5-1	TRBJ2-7	TGCGCCAGCAGCTCTCCGGGACACCACTACGAGCAGTACTTC	CASSSPGHHYEQYF
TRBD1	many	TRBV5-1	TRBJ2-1	TGCGCCAGCAGCACACAGGGGAGTGAGGATGAGCAGTTCTTC	CASSTQGSEDEQFF
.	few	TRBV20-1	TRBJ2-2	TGCAGTGCTAGAGATGTCGGGGAGCTGTTTTTT	CSARDVGELFF
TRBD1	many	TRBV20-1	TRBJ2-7	TGCAGTGCTAGAGGGACAGGGACCCACGAGCAGTACTTC	CSARGTGTHEQYF
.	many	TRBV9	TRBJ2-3	TGTGCCAGCAGCGTAATGTCTAGCCCAGATACGCAGTATTTT	CASSVMSSPDTQYF
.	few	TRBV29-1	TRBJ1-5	TGCAGCGTTGTTGGGGCAGATAGCAATCAGCCCCAGCATTTT	CSVVGADSNQPQHF
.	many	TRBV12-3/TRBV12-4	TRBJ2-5	TGTGCCAGCGAGTCAGGTCCCGAAGAGACCCAGTACTTC	CASESGPEETQYF
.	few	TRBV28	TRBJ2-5	TGTGCCAGCGGAGGAGTTCCCCACGAGACCCAGTACTTC	CASGGVPHETQYF
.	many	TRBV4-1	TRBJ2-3	TGCGCCAGCAGCCGTCACGCGACAAGCACAGATACGCAGTATTTT	CASSRHATSTDTQYF
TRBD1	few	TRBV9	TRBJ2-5	TGTGCCAGCAGCGTCCGGGACAGGGAGGTGGAGACCCAGTACTTC	CASSVRDREVETQYF
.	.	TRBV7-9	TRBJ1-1	TGTGCCAGCAGCCCACTCTCCCTGAGTGAAGCTTTCTTT	CASSPLSLSEAFF
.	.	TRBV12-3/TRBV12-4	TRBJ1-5	TGTGCCAGCACGGGGGAGGGCAATCAGCCCCAGCATTTT	CASTGEGNQPQHF
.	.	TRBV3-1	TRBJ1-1	TGTGCCAGCAGCCAAGGGCCTTTCGCCACTGAAGCTTTCTTT	CASSQGPFATEAFF
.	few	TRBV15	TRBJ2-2	TGTGCCACCAGCAGAGATTTGGGTTCCGGGGAGCTGTTTTTT	CATSRDLGSGELFF
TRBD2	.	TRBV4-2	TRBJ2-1	TGTGCCAGCAGCCAAGAAGGCCAGCGGGGTGTCAATGAGCAGTTCTTC	CASSQEGQRGVNEQFF